A single sample is the source of the 17 T cell receptor beta chains below, sequenced in a study of T cell responses to AZD1222 COVID-19 vaccine. Profiled with immunoSEQ multiplex PCR; TCRdb holds only in-frame clones, not every one. This repertoire shows around 110,000 clones, about 92% found once; its top ten account for over 2.5%. The sequencing used peripheral blood, collected on day 0 of AZD1222 vaccination. These receptors were collected from an adult in good health.

The chain couples TRBV19 to TRBJ2-6; D might be TRBD2 (5 bases). Per germline, CDR1 LNHDA and CDR2 SQIVND (reference sequence). CDR3 length equals 14 residues. V was shortened by 8 bases and J by 0 bases, with 8 bases between the two germline ends. The CDR3 protein is CASYEGSGANVLTF. DNA for the CDR3: TGTGCCAGTTATGAGGGCTCTGGGGCCAACGTCCTGACTTTC. Full variable domain (outside the CDR3, taken from reference TRBV19 and TRBJ2-6): DGGITQSPKYLFRKEGQNVTLSCEQNLNHDAMYWYRQDPGQGLRLIYYSQIVNDFQKGDIAEGYSVSREKKESFPLTVTSAQKNPTAFYLCASYEGSGANVLTFGAGSRLTVL.

V gene TRBV5-4 combines with J gene TRBJ2-7, with 12 bases that match TRBD2. Unmatched junction bases numbered 2, after V lost 4 bases and J lost 3 bases. Germline CDR1 SGHNT, CDR2 YYREEE (reference sequence). The CDR3 length is 14 residues. The CDR3 DNA reads TGTGCCAGCAGCGCTAGCGGGGGGGACTACGAGCAGTACTTC. Residues: CASSASGGDYEQYF. The full variable domain, in which reference TRBV5-4 and TRBJ2-7 provide the parts outside the CDR3, is ETGVTQSPTHLIKTRGQQVTLRCSSQSGHNTVSWYQQALGQGPQFIFQYYREEENGRGNFPPRFSGLQFPNYSSELNVNALELDDSALYLCASSASGGDYEQYFGPGTRLTVT.

This sequence joins TRBV19 and TRBJ2-2; D is uncertain. The CDR3 loop spans 16 amino acids. V dropped 5 bases and J dropped 6 bases, with 19 bases sitting between them. Germline V CDR1 and CDR2: LNHDA, SQIVND (reference sequence). Here the CDR3 DNA reads TGTGCCAGTAGTCACCCAGGCGAGGTCGTAGCCGGGGAGCTGTTTTTT. It yields the protein CASSHPGEVVAGELFF.

This chain joins TRBV28 and TRBJ1-1; possible D gene TRBD1, 5 bases. Trimming removed 1 base from V and 4 bases from J, with 13 bases in between. The CDR3 is made up of 15 amino acids. Germline V lookup: CDR1 MDHEN, CDR2 SYDVKM. DNA for the CDR3: TGTGCCAGCAGTTTATTCTGGGGCTCCCGCACTGAAGCTTTCTTT. Translating it yields CASSLFWGSRTEAFF.

The chain employs TRBV7-9 and TRBJ2-1, with a tentative D call TRBD2 (6 bases). Germline lookup yields CDR1 SEHNR and CDR2 FQNEAQ (reference sequence). This CDR3 contains 13 residues. The V and J ends lost 10 bases and 9 bases respectively, with 19 bases between them. This CDR3 reads CANERVALSEQFF. The CDR3 DNA sequence: TGTGCCAACGAGCGGGTAGCTCTGAGTGAGCAGTTCTTC.

V is TRBV30 and J is TRBJ1-6; weak D call: TRBD1 (5 bases). The CDR3 runs to 12 residues. The germline V and J ends were trimmed by 3 bases and 8 bases, with 8 bases remaining between them. Germline lookup yields CDR1 GTSNPN and CDR2 SVGIG (reference sequence). DNA for the CDR3: TGTGCCTGGAGCCGAGGGGATTCACCCCTCCACTTT. It translates to CAWSRGDSPLHF.

This clone appeared once. The J gene is TRBJ2-7, the V gene TRBV9; D remains unclear. The ends were cut back, 0 bases at V and 4 bases at J, with 14 bases in the middle. In germline, CDR1 is SGDLS, CDR2 YYNGEE. The CDR3 length is 15 residues. The CDR3 loop reads CASSVGGGARYEQYF. CDR3 DNA: TGTGCCAGCAGCGTAGGAGGCGGAGCACGATACGAGCAGTACTTC.

Only one count was recorded for this clone. The V call is TRBV18, the J call TRBJ1-2; D unresolved. This CDR3 is 14 amino acids long. Germline V gives CDR1 KGHSH, CDR2 LQKENI. V shed 1 base and J shed 7 bases, with 13 bases lying between them. CDR3 sequence (DNA): TGTGCCAGCTCACCACAAGACACGGTATTTGGCTACACCTTC. This translates into CASSPQDTVFGYTF.

The chain links TRBV7-8 to TRBJ1-2; 8 bases fit TRBD1. Germline V gene sequence: CDR1 SGHVS, CDR2 FQNEAQ. With 4 bases clipped from V and 3 bases from J, the junction kept 1 base outside the gene matches. The CDR3 runs to 13 residues. This chain's CDR3 is CASSSGGYYGYTF. As DNA, the CDR3 is TGTGCCAGCAGCTCAGGGGGCTACTATGGCTACACCTTC.

Only one count was recorded for this clone. The gene calls are TRBV28 and TRBJ1-1, with TRBD1 identical over 10 bases. Germline CDR1 is MDHEN and CDR2 is SYDVKM. This CDR3 has 15 residues. The V and J ends lost 6 bases and 7 bases, in that order; junction bases with no gene match: 11. The chain's CDR3 is CASSPQPGQGIEAFF. CDR3 nucleotides: TGTGCCAGCAGCCCTCAGCCGGGACAGGGGATTGAAGCTTTCTTT.

This chain joins TRBV7-9 and TRBJ1-4, with TRBD1 as a possible D gene (6 bases). The germline V and J ends were trimmed by 0 bases and 7 bases, with 12 bases remaining between them. The germline V gene encodes CDR1 SEHNR and CDR2 FQNEAQ (reference sequence). The CDR3 totals 15 residues. The CDR3 DNA is TGTGCCAGCAGCTTAGCGCAGGGGCTGGGTGAAAAACTGTTTTTT. Its protein is CASSLAQGLGEKLFF.

Here the CDR3 DNA reads TGTGCCAGCAGTTTTGAGGGACTCTCCTACAATGAGCAGTTCTTC. It specifies CASSFEGLSYNEQFF. The chain combines TRBV28 with TRBJ2-1; possible D gene TRBD2, 6 bases. V was pared by 3 bases and J by 0 bases, with 9 bases between. The CDR3 is 15 residues long. Germline CDR1 is MDHEN and CDR2 is SYDVKM.

This chain links TRBV5-5 with TRBJ1-6; D may be TRBD1 (5 bases). The CDR3 consists of 15 residues. The V end was cut by 2 bases, the J end by 2 bases, with 8 bases between. Germline V CDR1 and CDR2: SGHKS, YYEKEE (reference sequence). The CDR3 coding sequence is TGTGCCAGCAGCTTTGGGACGCCCTATAATTCACCCCTCCACTTT. Protein product: CASSFGTPYNSPLHF. Full variable domain (rest looked up from reference TRBV5-5 and TRBJ1-6): DAGVTQSPTHLIKTRGQQVTLRCSPISGHKSVSWYQQVLGQGPQFIFQYYEKEERGRGNFPDRFSARQFPNYSSELNVNALLLGDSALYLCASSFGTPYNSPLHFGNGTRLTVT.

In DNA form, the CDR3 reads TGTGCCAGCAGCTTAGTGAGGCCAGGGCAGATTGACACTGAAGCTTTCTTT. It codes for CASSLVRPGQIDTEAFF. This sequence joins TRBV7-8 and TRBJ1-1, with D tentatively TRBD1 (5 bases). CDR3 length equals 17 residues. V was clipped by 1 base and J by 3 bases, with 18 bases between them. Germline assignment: CDR1 SGHVS and CDR2 FQNEAQ.

The CDR3 DNA sequence: TGTGCCAGCAGCTTAATCCGAGATACGCAGTATTTT. It yields the protein CASSLIRDTQYF. The rearrangement uses TRBV7-9 and TRBJ2-3, with D unresolved. This CDR3 is 12 amino acids long. Trimming shortened V by 2 bases and J by 5 bases, and 5 bases separated the two germline ends. Germline values: CDR1 SEHNR, CDR2 FQNEAQ (reference sequence).

The chain is built from TRBV7-9 and TRBJ2-1, with a possible D match to TRBD2 (5 bases). The CDR3 runs to 11 residues. Trimming cost V 8 bases and J 15 bases, with 17 bases left between them. CDR1 is SEHNR, CDR2 FQNEAQ, per germline (reference sequence). DNA for the CDR3: TGTGCCAGCCCAAAGGCGGGCTTCTGGTTCTTC. As protein: CASPKAGFWFF.

CDR3 sequence: CSAEGTSGKDEQFF. CDR3 sequence (DNA): TGCAGCGCGGAGGGGACTAGCGGGAAAGATGAGCAGTTCTTC. V gene TRBV29-1 combines with J gene TRBJ2-1, with 13 nucleotides matching TRBD2. Trimming removed 7 bases from V and 8 bases from J; junction bases left unmatched: 8. The CDR3 sequence is 14 residues long. Germline V gives CDR1 SQVTM, CDR2 ANQGSEA.